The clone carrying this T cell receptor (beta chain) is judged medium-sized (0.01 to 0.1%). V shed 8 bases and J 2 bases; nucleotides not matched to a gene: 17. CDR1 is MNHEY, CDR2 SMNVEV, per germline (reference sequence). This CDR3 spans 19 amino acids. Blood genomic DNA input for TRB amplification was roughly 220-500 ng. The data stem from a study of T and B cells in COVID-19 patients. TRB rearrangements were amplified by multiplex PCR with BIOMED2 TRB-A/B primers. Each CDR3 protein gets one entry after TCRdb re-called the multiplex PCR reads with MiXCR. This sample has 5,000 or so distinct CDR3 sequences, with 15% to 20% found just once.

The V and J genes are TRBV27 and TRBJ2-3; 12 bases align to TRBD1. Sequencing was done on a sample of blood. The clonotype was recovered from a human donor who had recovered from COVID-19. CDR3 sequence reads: CASLEGDRGRNQDTDTQYF. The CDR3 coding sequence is TGTGCCAGCCTGGAGGGGGACAGGGGGCGAAATCAGGACACAGATACGCAGTATTTT.